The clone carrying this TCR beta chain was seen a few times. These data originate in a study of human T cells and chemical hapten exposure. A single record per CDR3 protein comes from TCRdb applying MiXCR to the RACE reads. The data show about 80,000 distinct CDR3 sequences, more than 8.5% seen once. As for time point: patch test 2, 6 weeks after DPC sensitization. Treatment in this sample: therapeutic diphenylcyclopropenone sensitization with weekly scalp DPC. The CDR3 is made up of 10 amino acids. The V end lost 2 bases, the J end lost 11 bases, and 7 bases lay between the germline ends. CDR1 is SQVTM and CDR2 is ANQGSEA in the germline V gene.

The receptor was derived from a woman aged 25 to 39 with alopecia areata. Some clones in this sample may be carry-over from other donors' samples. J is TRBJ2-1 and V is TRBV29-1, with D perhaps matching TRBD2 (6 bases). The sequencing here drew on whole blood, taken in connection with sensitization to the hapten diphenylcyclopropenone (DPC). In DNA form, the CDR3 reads TGCAGCGTTGAACGGGAGAAGCAGTTCTTC. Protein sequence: CSVEREKQFF.